This is a list of T cell receptor beta chains from one sample in a study of T cell changes during pregnancy in multiple sclerosis. Profiled with immunoSEQ multiplex PCR; TCRdb holds only in-frame clones, not every one. The sample lists around 65,000 clones; over 85% were seen once. The sequencing used peripheral blood, collected in the first trimester of pregnancy. Every receptor here comes from a female donor in good health, enrolled as a control in a pregnancy study. Both conserved end residues are trimmed from each CDR3. Fields, in order: V gene, CDR3 length, J gene, CDR3 protein.

TRBV19,13,TRBJ2-3,ASTPRRQGTDTQY
TRBV18,13,TRBJ1-4,ASSPSRGAGEKLF
TRBV7-9,13,TRBJ2-6,ASSLGPSGANVLT
TRBV2,11,TRBJ2-5,ASLKVLQETQY
TRBV18,11,TRBJ1-5,ASSRGQNQPQH
TRBV27,19,TRBJ2-3,ASSEEGTSGRLGTSTDTQY
TRBV5-1,12,TRBJ2-1,ASSPGTGDNEQF
TRBV4-3,12,TRBJ1-2,ASSPWTGNYGYT
TRBV7-2,11,TRBJ2-4,ASNHGGGNIQY
TRBV15,13,TRBJ2-3,ATSIRAGATDTQY
TRBV9,13,TRBJ1-2,ASSGVGGPLSGYT
TRBV4-2,12,TRBJ1-1,ASSHGTVETEAF
TRBV7-2,13,TRBJ2-7,ASSTWDRSSYEQY
TRBV10-3,13,TRBJ1-3,AISESPARGNTIY
TRBV29-1,13,TRBJ2-1,SVEPSGGVRNEQF
TRBV28,13,TRBJ2-1,ASSPPGQGNNEQF
TRBV6-5,12,TRBJ2-1,ASSGSNSYNEQF
TRBV5-4,13,TRBJ2-5,ASSLSRDRGKTQY
TRBV5-4,12,TRBJ1-2,ASSLEDRAYGYT
TRBV5-8,14,TRBJ1-1,ASSLAPDRPNTEAF